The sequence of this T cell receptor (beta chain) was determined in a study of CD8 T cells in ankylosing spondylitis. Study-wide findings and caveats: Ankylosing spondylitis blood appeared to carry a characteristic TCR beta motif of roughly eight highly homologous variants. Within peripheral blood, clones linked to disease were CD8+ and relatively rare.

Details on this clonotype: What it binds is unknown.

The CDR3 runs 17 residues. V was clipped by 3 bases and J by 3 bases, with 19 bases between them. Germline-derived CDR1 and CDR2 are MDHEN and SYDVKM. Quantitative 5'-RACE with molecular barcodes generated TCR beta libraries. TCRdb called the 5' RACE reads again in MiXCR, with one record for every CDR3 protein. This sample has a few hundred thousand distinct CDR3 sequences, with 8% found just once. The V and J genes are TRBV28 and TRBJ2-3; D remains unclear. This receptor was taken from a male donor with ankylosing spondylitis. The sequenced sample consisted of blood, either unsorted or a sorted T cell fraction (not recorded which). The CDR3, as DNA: TGTGCCAGCAGTTTTCAGTGGGGTGGCGGAACTACAGATACGCAGTATTTT. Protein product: CASSFQWGGGTTDTQYF.